The TCR beta chain under discussion was sequenced for a study of control samples from healthy donors and cancer patients (TCRdb year 2020). V gives up 5 bases and J gives up 0 bases, and the segment between their germline ends measures 14 bases. CDR1 and CDR2 (LNHDA, SQIVND) derive from the germline V gene (reference sequence). The CDR3 runs 15 residues from the cysteine to the phenylalanine. Of the read, only the CDR3 DNA is kept; its 45 bases are in frame from base 1. This clone appeared once. The target of this receptor is not known. Base qualities are not at hand, and no much larger clone is one base apart. Libraries were made using the immunoSEQ multiplex PCR assay. This is the immuneACCESS table as TCRdb keeps it, with only in-frame sequences that have V and J called. A part of the clones is gone; compared with another copy, unresolved V genes explain less than half, and the rest is unexplained. Within this sample are fewer than 300,000 clones, with about four fifths of them counted one time only. More than 10% of the sample comes from the top ten.

Sequencing used PBMCs. The V and J segments used are TRBV19 and TRBJ2-7; tentative D gene TRBD2, with 6 bases matching. This receptor was identified in a woman aged 55-75 years with lung cancer. The CDR3 reads CASSPPGVSSYEQYF. The nucleotide sequence is given as TGTGCCAGTAGTCCACCGGGGGTGAGCTCCTACGAGCAGTACTTC.